The next 14 T cell receptor beta chains were all read from a single sample in a study of T cell responses to AZD1222 COVID-19 vaccine. This table comes from immunoSEQ multiplex PCR, and its TCRdb copy is limited to in-frame clones, with some not included. In the table there are approximately 80,000 clones, 90% of which are singletons. The sample consisted of peripheral blood, taken 28 days after the second AZD1222 dose. The receptors were sampled from an adult who received the AZD1222 COVID-19 vaccine.

The V and J genes are TRBV10-3 and TRBJ2-2, with TRBD2 matching over 15 bases. J was trimmed by 8 bases and V by 7 bases; bases with no gene match: 5. Germline CDR1 reads ENHRY; CDR2 reads SYGVKD. The CDR3 totals 15 residues. The CDR3 region has the DNA TGTGCCATCACCGGACTAGCGGGAGGGAGTGGGGAGCTGTTTTTT. It translates to CAITGLAGGSGELFF.

The gene calls are TRBV7-7 and TRBJ2-1; D is possibly TRBD2 (5 bases). Trimming shortened V by 1 base and J by 2 bases, and 12 bases separated the two germline ends. Germline CDR1 and CDR2: SSHAT and FNYEAQ (reference sequence). The CDR3 sequence is 16 residues long. CDR3 amino acids: CASSLGGGPTYNEQFF. DNA of the CDR3: TGTGCCAGCAGCTTAGGAGGCGGGCCCACCTACAATGAGCAGTTCTTC.

V usage is TRBV3-1 (or the pseudogene TRBV3-2) and J usage is TRBJ1-3; no clear D. Trimming stripped 5 bases from V and 0 bases from J, with 14 bases between. Germline loops: CDR1 LGHDT, CDR2 YNNKEL (reference sequence). This CDR3 spans 16 amino acids. CDR3 coding DNA: TGTGCCAGCAGCTCCCGACCCCAAAGCTCTGGAAACACCATATATTTT. As protein: CASSSRPQSSGNTIYF.

The V gene is TRBV11-1, the J gene TRBJ1-1; a possible D gene is TRBD1 (6 bases). Per the germline V gene, CDR1 is SGHAT and CDR2 is FQDESV (reference sequence). This CDR3 spans 16 amino acids. Trimming stripped 1 base from V and 1 base from J, with 13 bases between. The CDR3 spells CASSLELARGNTEAFF. As DNA, the CDR3 is TGTGCCAGCAGCTTAGAACTGGCCAGGGGGAACACTGAAGCTTTCTTT.

The chain employs TRBV7-2 and TRBJ1-2; weak D call: TRBD1 (5 bases). The ends were cut back, 2 bases at V and 4 bases at J, with 11 bases in the middle. This CDR3 has 14 amino acids. Germline lookup yields CDR1 SGHTA and CDR2 FQGNSA. The CDR3 loop is CASSLSAGSYGYTF. The CDR3 DNA sequence: TGTGCCAGCAGCTTAAGTGCAGGGAGCTATGGCTACACCTTC.

This clone showed up just a few times. This rearrangement joins TRBV9 to TRBJ2-1, with TRBD2 as a possible D gene (5 bases). V shed 0 bases and J shed 3 bases, with 10 bases lying between them. The CDR3 has 15 amino acids. CDR1 is SGDLS, CDR2 YYNGEE, per germline. DNA of the CDR3: TGTGCCAGCAGCGTAGGTAAGCGGCACTACAATGAGCAGTTCTTC. Protein sequence: CASSVGKRHYNEQFF.

V usage is TRBV3-1 (or the pseudogene TRBV3-2) and J usage is TRBJ1-2; D remains ambiguous. Germline V gene sequence: CDR1 LGHDT, CDR2 YNNKEL (reference sequence). The germline V and J ends were trimmed by 1 base and 8 bases, with 14 bases remaining between them. This CDR3 comprises 14 residues. The CDR3 DNA reads as TGTGCCAGCAGCCAAGGTACACAGTCTAACGGCTACACCTTC. It translates to CASSQGTQSNGYTF.

The V and J genes are TRBV18 and TRBJ1-1; the match to TRBD1 covers 9 bases. From germline, CDR1 is KGHSH and CDR2 LQKENI. Trimming took 3 bases from V and 4 from J; bases not matched to a gene: 3. The CDR3 is 14 residues long. The CDR3 sequence: CASSPLTGGTEAFF. CDR3 nucleotides: TGTGCCAGCTCACCCCTGACAGGGGGCACTGAAGCTTTCTTT. Combining the CDR3 with reference TRBV18 and TRBJ1-1 gives the whole variable domain NAGVMQNPRHLVRRRGQEARLRCSPMKGHSHVYWYRQLPEEGLKFMVYLQKENIIDESGMPKERFSAEFPKEGPSILRIQQVVRGDSAAYFCASSPLTGGTEAFFGQGTRLTVV.

The J gene is TRBJ2-3, the V gene TRBV5-4; 8 positions agree with TRBD1. The CDR3 covers 15 residues. Looked up from germline, CDR1 is SGHNT and CDR2 is YYREEE (reference sequence). The ends lost 3 bases at V and 3 bases at J; junction bases unmatched: 6. Here the CDR3 reads CASSSWDRRTDTQYF. In nucleotides, the CDR3 is TGTGCCAGCAGCTCCTGGGACAGGAGAACAGATACGCAGTATTTT.

This clone was observed a few times. V gene TRBV2 combines with J gene TRBJ1-1; no definite D call. V lost 2 bases and J 1 base, leaving 8 bases between the germline ends. The CDR3 covers 14 residues. Per the germline V gene, CDR1 is SNHLY and CDR2 is FYNNEI. CDR3 in amino acids: CASSEFPGNTEAFF. CDR3 nucleotide sequence: TGTGCCAGCAGTGAATTCCCGGGGAACACTGAAGCTTTCTTT.

The chain employs TRBV4-3 and TRBJ1-1; unclear D gene. V was shortened by 0 bases and J by 11 bases, with 16 bases between the two germline ends. CDR3 length: 14 amino acids. The germline V gene has CDR1 LGHNA and CDR2 YSLEER. The CDR3 DNA is TGCGCCAGCAGCCAAGATCGCGACCTTCTGGGGGCTTTCTTT. It yields the protein CASSQDRDLLGAFF.

The chain has TRBV7-6 and TRBJ1-5; D possibly corresponds to TRBD1 (6 bases). Between the trimmed V and J ends, which lost 1 base and 7 bases, there was a span of 17 bases. In germline, CDR1 is SGHVS, CDR2 FNYEAQ. The CDR3 has 16 residues. The CDR3 nucleotides are TGTGCCAGCAGCTTAGTCTTTCGTGGGACAAAGCAGCCCCAGCATTTT. It specifies CASSLVFRGTKQPQHF.

The chain carries TRBV5-1 and TRBJ1-1; 10 nucleotides match TRBD1. The CDR3 totals 16 residues. After removal of 4 bases from V and 3 bases from J, the junction contained 9 bases not matched to a gene. CDR1 and CDR2 from the germline V gene are SGHRS and YFSETQ. The CDR3: CASSLTPDRGDTEAFF. CDR3 DNA: TGCGCCAGCAGCCTGACCCCGGACAGGGGGGACACTGAAGCTTTCTTT.

J is TRBJ2-3 and V is TRBV11-2; D remains ambiguous. The length of the CDR3 is 13 residues. Trimming removed 5 bases from V and 6 bases from J, with 12 bases in between. CDR1 SGHAT and CDR2 FQNNGV come from the germline V gene. In nucleotides, the CDR3 is TGTGCCAGCAGCGCCCCAACGAAGGATACGCAGTATTTT. It is translated as CASSAPTKDTQYF.